This TCR beta chain was recovered during a study of technical replicates of blood from a handful of donors. TCRdb keeps only in-frame clones here, not all; method: immunoSEQ multiplex PCR. The table includes more than 75,000 clones, about 94% detected once. V was trimmed by 9 bases and J by 9 bases, leaving 20 bases between them. Germline V CDR1 and CDR2: SNHLY, FYNNEI. The CDR3 has 13 amino acids. The clonotype comes from a human donor in good health. The rearrangement joins TRBV2 to TRBJ1-1; possible D gene TRBD1, 5 bases. The specimen sequenced was T cells isolated from PBMCs. The CDR3 here is CAREEGQRAKAFF. CDR3 nucleotides: TGTGCCAGAGAGGAGGGGCAGCGAGCGAAAGCTTTCTTT.